Included here is one T cell receptor (beta chain) sequence, with context. Its antigen is not yet known. Nothing much larger sits one base from this clone, and base qualities are not available. This record belongs to a study of CD8 T cells in ankylosing spondylitis (dated by TCRdb to the late 2010s). Study-level background: T cell receptor beta repertoires were profiled in healthy donors and ankylosing spondylitis patients so that disease-linked TCR variants could be found. The full study cohort was made up of about 25 ankylosing spondylitis patients and around 100 healthy donors. Peripheral blood was sampled, and synovial fluid was additionally collected from ankylosing spondylitis patients.

The V end loses 4 bases and the J end loses 0 bases, and a stretch of 12 bases separates them. From the cysteine through the phenylalanine, the CDR3 covers 15 amino acids. The DNA shown is the 45-base CDR3, in frame from base 1. TCRdb names Illumina HiSeq 2500 as the instrument used. Quantitative 5'-RACE with molecular barcodes was the method used to prepare the TCR beta libraries. The source study handled its data this way. A new computational method based on a probabilistic model of VDJ rearrangement was used to identify disease-linked TCR variants. Starting from the raw public reads, TCRdb applied fastp trimming at Q25, assembled clones with MiXCR and retained in-frame beta chains. Each entry is one CDR3 protein sequence, shown with its most common DNA and genes. The V and J calls, along with clone size, are taken from TCRdb and not from the paper's own processing. This sample comprises a few hundred thousand distinct CDR3 sequences, around 22% of them detected only once. Of the sample, roughly 16% falls within the top ten clones.

Overall results and qualifications from the work: Significant enrichment of the disease-linked clones was reported in matched synovial fluid samples from ankylosing spondylitis patients. A CD8+ phenotype was shown by the disease-linked clones, which were found at relatively low frequencies in peripheral blood. A TCR beta motif of several highly homologous amino acid variants appeared characteristic of blood from ankylosing spondylitis patients. Some TCR beta motif variants had previously been reported in synovial fluid and blood of reactive arthritis patients, which suggested common disease-initiation mechanisms.

The TCR sequence derives from a male donor with ankylosing spondylitis. The receptor chain draws on TRBV12-3 or TRBV12-4 and TRBJ1-1, with a weak D call of TRBD1 (5 bases match). The sequenced material came from blood, either unsorted or a sorted T cell fraction (not recorded which). This receptor carries the CDR3 CASSSSGTVNTEAFF. The DNA is TGTGCCAGCAGTTCCTCCGGGACGGTGAACACTGAAGCTTTCTTT.